The TCR beta chain under discussion was sequenced for a study of cytomegalovirus exposure and HLA in healthy donors. The PCR employed 60 Vbeta primers together with 13 Jbeta primers. Libraries were prepared by immunoSEQ multiplex PCR; TCRdb keeps only in-frame clonotypes and omits some of them. Found here are 190,000 or so clones, 80% of them singletons; the top ten hold around 0.69%. As to this clone: Its antigen is unknown.

Germline trimming cut 0 bases from V and 0 bases from J; bases unmatched to any gene: 3. The CDR3 sequence is 16 residues long. The germline V gene has CDR1 SGHRS and CDR2 YFSETQ. Points from the study as a whole: For TCR beta chains, V- and J-gene trimming was later linked to a missense DCLRE1C variant.

Sequences were obtained from PBMCs. This receptor was identified in a boy aged 10-17 years in good health and CMV-seronegative. V usage is TRBV5-1 and J usage is TRBJ2-7; 10 bases line up with TRBD1. In nucleotides, the CDR3 is TGCGCCAGCAGCTTGGCTAGGACAGGGGGCTCCTACGAGCAGTACTTC. Amino acid sequence: CASSLARTGGSYEQYF.